This T cell receptor beta chain was captured in a study of blood T cells in healthy people across ages. Study context: Template switching caught about one barcoded beta molecule for each two T cells.

V lost 4 bases to trimming and J lost 13 bases, with 20 bases between them. The CDR3 is made up of 13 amino acids. Germline V gene sequence: CDR1 DFQATT, CDR2 SNEGSKA (reference sequence). This clonotype has just a few counts. Its matching antigen is unknown. Study-level findings and limits: A roughly linear age-dependent decrease characterized TCR beta diversity per million T cells.

A J-beta primer mix and a sample-barcoded 5' primer were used in a second PCR of about 7 to 12 cycles. A template-switch adaptor containing 12 random nucleotides labeled each cDNA molecule. TCRdb reprocessed the 5' RACE reads with MiXCR, giving one entry per CDR3 protein. The table has 380,000 or so distinct CDR3 sequences, approximately 51% seen once. The TCR was taken from a man between 60 and 75 years old in good health. The J gene is TRBJ2-4, the V gene TRBV20-1; weak D call: TRBD2 (6 bases). The sequencing sample was made of blood. Written as DNA, the CDR3 is TGCAGTGCTATTAGCGGAACCTACAATGAGCAGTACTTC. Translating gives CSAISGTYNEQYF.